This TCR beta chain was retrieved from a study of blood T cell repertoires in COVID-19. The CDR3 runs 15 residues. Germline values: CDR1 MNHNS, CDR2 SASEGT. To note about this clone: An end of the junction does not agree with germline; a read error may underlie this.

Assay used: immunoSEQ multiplex PCR; TCRdb lists only in-frame clones, some missing. The sample has approximately 250,000 clones, around nine tenths seen once. J is TRBJ2-2 and V is TRBV6-1; a weak D match, TRBD1 (5 bases). This TCR was sampled from a man aged 25-45 years with active or convalescent COVID-19. Sequencing was done on a sample of peripheral blood. The CDR3 spells CASSEGALWHGELFF. The CDR3 DNA reads TGTGCCAGCAGCGAAGGGGCCTTGTGGCACGGGGAGCTGTTTTTT.